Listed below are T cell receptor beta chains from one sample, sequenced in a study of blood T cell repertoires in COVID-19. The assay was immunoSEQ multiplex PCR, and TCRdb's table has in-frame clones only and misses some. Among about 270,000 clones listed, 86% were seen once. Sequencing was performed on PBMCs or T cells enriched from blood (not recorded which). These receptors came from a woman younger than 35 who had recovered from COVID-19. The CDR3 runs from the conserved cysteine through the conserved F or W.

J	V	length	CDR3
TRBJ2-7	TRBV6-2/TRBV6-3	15	CASSYMGQDYEEQYF
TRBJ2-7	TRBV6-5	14	CASSPTSATYEQYF
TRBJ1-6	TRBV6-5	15	CASSYRGQRNSPLHF
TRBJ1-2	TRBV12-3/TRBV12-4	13	CASSLRRSYGYTF
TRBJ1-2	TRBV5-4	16	CASSPGTGRQEYGYTF
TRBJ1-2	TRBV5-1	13	CASSSDGRYGYTF
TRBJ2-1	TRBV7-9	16	CASSKTGYHYYNEQFF
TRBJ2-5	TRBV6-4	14	CASSGGRSKETQYF
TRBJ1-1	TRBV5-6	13	CASSLGLNTEAFF
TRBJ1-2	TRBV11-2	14	CASSLGEGNYGYTF
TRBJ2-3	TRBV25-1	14	CASSAHSLSDTQYF
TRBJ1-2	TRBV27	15	CASSPISTGENGYTF
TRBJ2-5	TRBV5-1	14	CASSLRDSRETQYF
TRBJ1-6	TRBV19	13	CASSTPGESPLHF
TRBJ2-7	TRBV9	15	CASSVAEGLSYEQYF
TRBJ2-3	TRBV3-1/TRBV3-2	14	CASSQGRDTDTQYF